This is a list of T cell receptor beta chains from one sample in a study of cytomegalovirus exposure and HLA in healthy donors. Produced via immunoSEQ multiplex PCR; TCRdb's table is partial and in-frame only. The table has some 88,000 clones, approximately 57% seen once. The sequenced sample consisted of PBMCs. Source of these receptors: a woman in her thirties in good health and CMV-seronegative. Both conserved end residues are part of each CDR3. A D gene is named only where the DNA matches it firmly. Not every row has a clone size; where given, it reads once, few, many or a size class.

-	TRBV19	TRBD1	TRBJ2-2	TGTGCCAGTAGGGAGACAGGGCGGATCGGGGAGCTGTTTTTT	CASRETGRIGELFF
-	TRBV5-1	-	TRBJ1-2	TGCGCCAGCAGCACCCTTGGAGGGACGGCGAATGGCTACACCTTC	CASSTLGGTANGYTF
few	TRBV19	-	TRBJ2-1	TGTGCCAGTAGTATAGATCCTCGCAATGAGCAGTTCTTC	CASSIDPRNEQFF
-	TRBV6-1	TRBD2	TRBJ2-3	TGTGCCAGCAGAATCGCCGGGACTAGCTCCGATACGCAGTATTTT	CASRIAGTSSDTQYF
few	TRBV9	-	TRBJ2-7	TGTGCCAGCGGGGGGGGGTGGGGGCTGGGCTACGAGCAGTACTTC	CASGGGWGLGYEQYF
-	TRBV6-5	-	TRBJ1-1	TGTGCCAGCAGTCAAATTACGGGCAGGGCCACTGAAGCTTTCTTT	CASSQITGRATEAFF
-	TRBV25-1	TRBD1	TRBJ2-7	TGTGCCAGCTGCCGGGGGACAGGGTACTACGAGCAGTACTTC	CASCRGTGYYEQYF
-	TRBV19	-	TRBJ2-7	TGTGCCAGCCGCCAGGTTCCCTACGAGCAGTACTTC	CASRQVPYEQYF
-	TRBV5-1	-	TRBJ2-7	TGCGCCAGCAGCGAACAGGCGGTGGAGTACTTC	CASSEQAVEYF
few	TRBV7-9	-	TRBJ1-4	TGTGCCAGCAGCTTCGACAGGTCTAATGAAAAACTGTTTTTT	CASSFDRSNEKLFF
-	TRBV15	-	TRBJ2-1	TGTGCCACCAGCAGAGAAATGGGAGGCACTAATAGGCAGCAGTTCTTC	CATSREMGGTNRQQFF
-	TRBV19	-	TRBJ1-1	TGTGCCACTAACCGGGACAAGAACACTGAAGCTTTCTTT	CATNRDKNTEAFF
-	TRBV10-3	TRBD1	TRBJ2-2	TGTGCCACCCGAGGACAGGGGAACACCGGGGAGCTGTTTTTT	CATRGQGNTGELFF
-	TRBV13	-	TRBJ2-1	TGTGCCAGCAGCTGGGCTTGGGGAGGTGAGCAGTTCTTC	CASSWAWGGEQFF
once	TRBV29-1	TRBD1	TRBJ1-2	TGCAGCGTTGAGGACAGGGGTAGCTATGGCTACACTTTC	CSVEDRGSYGYTF
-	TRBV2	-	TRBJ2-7	TGTGCCAGCAGGCAAGGGGGTCGCGAGCAGTACTTC	CASRQGGREQYF
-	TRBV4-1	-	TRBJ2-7	TGCGCCAGCAGCCAAGTCCGCCAAGCCTACGAGCAGTACTTC	CASSQVRQAYEQYF
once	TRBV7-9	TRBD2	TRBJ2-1	TGTGCCAGCAGCTTAGCGGGGGGGACCTACAATGAGCAGTTCTTC	CASSLAGGTYNEQFF
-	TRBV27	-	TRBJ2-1	TGTGCCAGCAGTTCGAGGACAGAGGAGCAGTTCTTC	CASSSRTEEQFF
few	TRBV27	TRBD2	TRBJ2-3	TGTGCCAGTTCGGTCGGACTAGCGGTGGGGGATACGCAGTATTTT	CASSVGLAVGDTQYF
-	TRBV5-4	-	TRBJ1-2	TGTGCCAGCAGCTTGGCCGCGGGGGGAGGCTATGGCTACACCTTC	CASSLAAGGGYGYTF
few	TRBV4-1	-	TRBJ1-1	TGCGCCAGCAGCCAAGATATCCGAGGAAGCACTGAAGCTTTCTTT	CASSQDIRGSTEAFF
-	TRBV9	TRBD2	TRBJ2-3	TGTGCCAGCAGTGTGACTAGCGGGGGGGCGAATACGCAGTATTTT	CASSVTSGGANTQYF
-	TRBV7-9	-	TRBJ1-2	TGTGCCAGCAGCCCTTTGCCGGACTATGGCTACACCTTC	CASSPLPDYGYTF
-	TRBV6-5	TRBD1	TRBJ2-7	TGTGCCAGCAGCGAATGGGACAGGGGCCACGAGCAGTACTTC	CASSEWDRGHEQYF
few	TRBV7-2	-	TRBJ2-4	TGTGCCAGCAGCTTAGAACTGAGACAGTATATAGCCAAAAACATTCAGTACTTC	CASSLELRQYIAKNIQYF
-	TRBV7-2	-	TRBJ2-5	TGTGCCAGCAGCTGGAACTACGGACTCCCCCAAGAGACCCAGTACTTC	CASSWNYGLPQETQYF
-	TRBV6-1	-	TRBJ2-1	TGTGCCTGCCTCGGACTAAACTACAATGAGCAGTTCTTC	CACLGLNYNEQFF
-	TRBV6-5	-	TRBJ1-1	TGTGCCAGCAGTTACTCGGGAGCTGAAGCTTTCTTT	CASSYSGAEAFF
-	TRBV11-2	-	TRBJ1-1	TGTGCCAGCAGCGGATACTCAGGGGTAGTCAATGAAGCTTTCTTT	CASSGYSGVVNEAFF
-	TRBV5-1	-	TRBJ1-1	TGCGCCAGCAGCCGGGACAATTATGAAGCTTTCTTT	CASSRDNYEAFF
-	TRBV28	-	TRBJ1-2	TGTGCCAGCAGTGCTCTACGGGACTCACTCTCCGGGAACTATGGCTACACCTTC	CASSALRDSLSGNYGYTF
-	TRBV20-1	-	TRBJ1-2	TGCAGTGTGGGCTTTGACTATGGCTACACCTTC	CSVGFDYGYTF